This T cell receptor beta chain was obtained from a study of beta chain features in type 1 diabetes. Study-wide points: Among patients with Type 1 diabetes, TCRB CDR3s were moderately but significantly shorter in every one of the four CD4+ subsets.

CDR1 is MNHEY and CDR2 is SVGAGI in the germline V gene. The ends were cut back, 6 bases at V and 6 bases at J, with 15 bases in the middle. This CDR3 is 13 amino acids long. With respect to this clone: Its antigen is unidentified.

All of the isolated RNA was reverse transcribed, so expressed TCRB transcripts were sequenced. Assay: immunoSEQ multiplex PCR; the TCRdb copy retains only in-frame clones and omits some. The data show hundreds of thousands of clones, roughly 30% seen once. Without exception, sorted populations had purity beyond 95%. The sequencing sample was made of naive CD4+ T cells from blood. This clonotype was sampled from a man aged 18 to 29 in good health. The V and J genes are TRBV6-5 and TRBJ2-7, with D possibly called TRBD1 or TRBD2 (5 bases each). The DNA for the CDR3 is TGTGCCAGCAGCAGAGGGACGGCCGGCGAGCAGTACTTC. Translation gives CASSRGTAGEQYF.